A single sample gave rise to the 27 T cell receptor beta chains below, sequenced in a study of T cells in Graves' hyperthyroidism and ophthalmopathy. There were TCR beta CDR3 regions amplified from RNA transcripts. HTBI primers were the set used in a first-round RT-PCR of the TCR CDR3. TCRdb independently ran MiXCR on the multiplex PCR reads; one entry per CDR3 protein. This table holds 480,000 or so distinct CDR3 sequences, 13% to 15% found once. Material: blood. The receptors here all came from a woman aged 18-35 years with Graves' hyperthyroidism.

CDR3 nucleotides: TGTGCCAGTAGGAGGCGGTCGGATTCACCCCTCCACTTT. It codes for CASRRRSDSPLHF. V gene TRBV19 combines with J gene TRBJ1-6; D gene unclear. Germline CDR1 LNHDA, CDR2 SQIVND (reference sequence). The V end lost 6 bases, the J end lost 8 bases, and 11 bases lay between the germline ends. This CDR3 region has 13 residues.

In this sample, this clonotype turned up many times. V gene TRBV9 combines with J gene TRBJ2-5; 9 bases align to TRBD2. The V segment lost 0 bases and the J segment 5 bases; nucleotides outside the gene matches: 8. Germline V gene data show CDR1 as SGDLS and CDR2 as YYNGEE. The CDR3 spans 16 residues. The CDR3 region is CASSVGGTSSSETQYF. The CDR3 region has the DNA TGTGCCAGCAGCGTAGGCGGGACTAGCTCCTCCGAGACCCAGTACTTC.

This clonotype has at least ten counts. The chain combines TRBV7-9 with TRBJ2-3, with D possibly being TRBD1 or TRBD2 (5 bases each). This CDR3 contains 16 residues. Germline V gene sequence: CDR1 SEHNR, CDR2 FQNEAQ (reference sequence). Trimming stripped 5 bases from V and 6 bases from J, with 21 bases between. The CDR3 DNA sequence: TGTGCCAGCAGCCCCCGGGGCTGGAGGTCGTACGATACGCAGTATTTT. The encoded protein is CASSPRGWRSYDTQYF.

This clonotype has only a few counts. The chain uses TRBV7-2 and TRBJ2-4, with D perhaps matching TRBD1 (6 bases). The V end was cut by 3 bases, the J end by 5 bases, with 14 bases between. The CDR3 sequence is 15 residues long. Germline V gene lookup returns CDR1 SGHTA and CDR2 FQGNSA. This CDR3 is CASSFFSGDQNIQYF. The CDR3, as DNA: TGTGCCAGCAGCTTTTTTTCAGGGGACCAAAACATTCAGTACTTC.

This clonotype came up many times. The chain carries TRBV2 and TRBJ1-4; no clear D. The germline V gene encodes CDR1 SNHLY and CDR2 FYNNEI. V lost 4 bases, J lost 4 bases, and 16 bases lay in between. This CDR3 comprises 16 residues. CDR3 DNA: TGTGCCAGCAGTGGAGCCTCCGACACGTATAATGAAAAACTGTTTTTT. Protein product: CASSGASDTYNEKLFF.

The rearrangement uses TRBV20-1 and TRBJ1-3; D gene ambiguous. Germline CDR1 is DFQATT and CDR2 is SNEGSKA (reference sequence). Trimming stripped 0 bases from V and 0 bases from J, with 9 bases between. This CDR3 is built from 15 residues. CDR3: CSARDVKGSGNTIYF. For the CDR3, the DNA is TGCAGTGCTAGAGATGTCAAGGGCTCTGGAAACACCATATATTTT.

V gene TRBV7-9 combines with J gene TRBJ2-3; D is possibly TRBD2 (6 bases). Deletions cut 5 bases from V and 5 bases from J, with 17 bases between. The CDR3 length is 15 residues. CDR1 is SEHNR and CDR2 is FQNEAQ in the germline V gene (reference sequence). CDR3 bases: TGTGCCAGCAGCCCTTGGGGCGGGACTGAAGATACGCAGTATTTT. Translation: CASSPWGGTEDTQYF.

In its sample, this clonotype was seen a few times. The genes are TRBV7-8 and TRBJ2-5; 8 positions match TRBD1. The CDR3 contains 16 residues. CDR1 is SGHVS and CDR2 is FQNEAQ in the germline V gene. V lost 5 bases and J lost 2; bases outside the gene matches: 10. CDR3 DNA sequence: TGTGCCAGCAGCGGCAATGACAGGGGATGGCAAGAGACCCAGTACTTC. It encodes CASSGNDRGWQETQYF.

At least ten counts were recorded for this clonotype. The CDR3 here is CSARKPGQTNYGYTF. CDR3 DNA: TGCAGTGCTAGAAAACCGGGACAGACTAACTATGGCTACACCTTC. The chain links TRBV20-1 to TRBJ1-2; 7 bases match TRBD1. Germline CDR1 DFQATT, CDR2 SNEGSKA (reference sequence). This CDR3 has 15 residues. J was trimmed by 0 bases and V by 2 bases; bases with no gene match: 6.

This clonotype has just one count. The chain combines TRBV6-1 with TRBJ1-1; D is unresolved. Germline CDR1 and CDR2: MNHNS and SASEGT. V was shortened by 8 bases and J by 3 bases, with 13 bases between the two germline ends. CDR3 length: 13 residues. In DNA, the CDR3 is TGTGCCAGCTCAGGAACGAGAGACACTGAAGCTTTCTTT. This codes for CASSGTRDTEAFF.

The chain carries TRBV12-3 or TRBV12-4 and TRBJ1-5, with D possibly matching TRBD1 (5 bases). Trimming pared 7 bases from V and 4 bases from J, leaving 14 bases between. CDR3 length: 14 amino acids. The CDR3 sequence: CASTLDRNNQPQHF. For the CDR3, the DNA is TGTGCCAGCACCCTTGACAGAAATAATCAGCCCCAGCATTTT.

This clonotype was seen only a few times. V and J are TRBV6-6 and TRBJ2-1, with D possibly TRBD1 on 6 matching bases. Germline CDR1 and CDR2: MNHNY and SVGAGI (reference sequence). V lost 2 bases to trimming and J lost 4 bases, with 12 bases between them. The CDR3 contains 15 residues. The chain's CDR3 is CASSYDRRGYNEQFF. CDR3 coding DNA: TGTGCCAGCAGTTACGACAGGCGCGGGTACAATGAGCAGTTCTTC.

This clonotype was picked up many times. V and J are TRBV7-8 and TRBJ2-2; 8 bases match TRBD1. Looked up from germline, CDR1 is SGHVS and CDR2 is FQNEAQ. V was pared by 5 bases and J by 3 bases, with 5 bases of the junction left unmatched. The CDR3 length is 15 residues. The CDR3 region has the DNA TGTGCCAGCAGCAGTGGACAGGGCTACACCGGGGAGCTGTTTTTT. Translated: CASSSGQGYTGELFF.

This clonotype appeared many times. The J gene is TRBJ2-7, the V gene TRBV20-1, with 9 bases matching TRBD2. V was pared by 0 bases and J by 6 bases, with 6 bases of the junction left unmatched. Germline CDR1 and CDR2: DFQATT and SNEGSKA (reference sequence). This CDR3 has 14 amino acids. As DNA, the CDR3 is TGCAGTGCTAGAGATATTAGCGGGAGTGCCGAGCAGTACTTC. It codes for CSARDISGSAEQYF.

At least ten counts were recorded for this clonotype. The V gene is TRBV6-1, the J gene TRBJ1-2; D remains ambiguous. Germline V gene lookup returns CDR1 MNHNS and CDR2 SASEGT. CDR3 length: 15 amino acids. Trimming took 2 bases from V and 7 from J, leaving 17 bases between them. This chain's CDR3 is CASSENWDVAVGYTF. Written as DNA, the CDR3 is TGTGCCAGCAGTGAAAATTGGGATGTCGCGGTTGGCTACACCTTC.

In this sample, this clonotype turned up a few times. The rearrangement links TRBV7-3 to TRBJ2-1, with 13 bases identical to TRBD2. Trimming removed 6 bases from V and 6 bases from J; junction bases left unmatched: 8. The CDR3 runs 16 residues. The V gene's germline CDR1 is SGHTA and CDR2 FQGTGA. CDR3 amino acids: CASSPGTSGIVNEQFF. The CDR3 DNA reads TGTGCCAGCAGTCCGGGGACTAGCGGGATTGTCAATGAGCAGTTCTTC.

Of note for this clonotype: One end of the junction fails to match germline, which may point to a read error. The gene calls are TRBV7-9 and TRBJ1-1, with TRBD1 as a possible D gene (6 bases). The germline gives CDR1 SEHNR, CDR2 FQNEAQ (reference sequence). This CDR3 comprises 16 residues. In DNA, the CDR3 is TGTGCCAGCAGCCTCACAGGGATGGTGAAGAACACTGAAGCTTCCTTT. It codes for CASSLTGMVKNTEASF.

This clonotype came up many times. The chain is built from TRBV12-3 or TRBV12-4 and TRBJ2-3; D might be TRBD2 (5 bases). V was clipped by 4 bases and J by 4 bases, with 12 bases between them. This CDR3 region has 14 residues. The CDR3 nucleotides are TGTGCCAGCAGTTCGAGGGTCGGGGCAGATACGCAGTATTTT. This translates into CASSSRVGADTQYF.

There are many counts of this clonotype. This chain links TRBV7-8 with TRBJ2-5; D ambiguous. The CDR3 spans 17 residues. Germline CDR1 is SGHVS and CDR2 is FQNEAQ. The V end lost 5 bases, the J end lost 5 bases, and 24 bases lay between the germline ends. The CDR3 loop is CASSQVGLGRTAETQYF. CDR3 bases: TGTGCCAGCAGCCAAGTGGGATTGGGCCGAACCGCGGAGACCCAGTACTTC.

There are many counts of this clonotype. The rearrangement joins TRBV7-3 to TRBJ2-3, with 11 nucleotides matching TRBD2. CDR1 is SGHTA, CDR2 FQGTGA, per germline. The CDR3 runs to 15 residues. The ends lost 5 bases at V and 4 bases at J; junction bases unmatched: 5. The CDR3 reads CASSLSGRGADTQYF. The CDR3 DNA sequence: TGTGCCAGCAGCCTTAGCGGGAGGGGGGCAGATACGCAGTATTTT.

This clonotype was recorded at least ten times. V is TRBV27 and J is TRBJ1-2; D may be TRBD1 (6 bases). Looked up from germline, CDR1 is MNHEY and CDR2 is SMNVEV (reference sequence). Trimming removed 5 bases at V and 2 bases at J, with 18 bases between. The CDR3 has 16 residues. CDR3 DNA sequence: TGTGCCAGCAGTGCTACACCCGGGACAACAAACTATGGCTACACCTTC. Translated: CASSATPGTTNYGYTF.

V is TRBV6-1 and J is TRBJ1-2; D is unresolved. The V end was cut by 10 bases, the J end by 5 bases, with 11 bases between. CDR1 is MNHNS and CDR2 is SASEGT in the germline V gene. The CDR3 runs to 11 residues. As DNA, the CDR3 is TGTGCCACGCAGGCGTTTTATGGCTACACCTTC. Translation: CATQAFYGYTF.

The chain couples TRBV19 to TRBJ1-5; 9 bases are a match to TRBD1. The germline V gene has CDR1 LNHDA and CDR2 SQIVND (reference sequence). The CDR3 has 17 residues. J gave up 0 bases and V 4 bases, and 7 bases lay outside the gene matches. CDR3 nucleotide sequence: TGTGCCAGTAGTACCGGGACAGGGAAAGATAGCAATCAGCCCCAGCATTTT. This codes for CASSTGTGKDSNQPQHF.

This clonotype was observed at least ten times. V gene TRBV30 combines with J gene TRBJ1-4; D call uncertain. Trimming removed 2 bases at V and 5 bases at J, with 9 bases between. The CDR3 has 13 residues. Germline V gives CDR1 GTSNPN, CDR2 SVGIG (reference sequence). The CDR3, as DNA: TGTGCCTGGAGTCCAAGCCTAAATGAAAAACTGTTTTTT. Its translation: CAWSPSLNEKLFF.

At least ten counts were recorded for this clonotype. The rearrangement uses TRBV5-1 and TRBJ2-7, with no clear D. This CDR3 region has 12 residues. The germline V gene has CDR1 SGHRS and CDR2 YFSETQ. Between the trimmed V and J ends, which lost 5 bases and 2 bases, there was a span of 8 bases. CDR3 in amino acids: CASRVDTYEQYF. The CDR3 DNA reads TGCGCCAGCAGGGTCGATACCTACGAGCAGTACTTC.

The gene calls are TRBV28 and TRBJ2-7; perhaps TRBD2 as D (5 bases). Germline V gene data show CDR1 as MDHEN and CDR2 as SYDVKM. CDR3 length equals 13 residues. V gave up 6 bases and J gave up 0 bases, with 9 bases separating them. CDR3 loop: CASSRRSSYEQYV. CDR3 coding DNA: TGTGCCAGCAGCCGGAGGAGCTCCTACGAGCAGTACGTC.

This clonotype was seen at least ten times. This chain connects TRBV29-1 to TRBJ2-5; D uncertain. The V gene lost 6 bases and the J gene lost 2 bases, with 13 bases spanning the gap. The CDR3 contains 13 residues. From germline, CDR1 is SQVTM and CDR2 ANQGSEA. The CDR3 sequence: CSVQGRLQETQYF. The CDR3 coding sequence is TGCAGCGTCCAAGGGCGGCTACAAGAGACCCAGTACTTC.